Each of the 26 T cell receptor beta chains below was sequenced from the same sample in a study of human T cells and chemical hapten exposure (dated by TCRdb to 2020 to 2023). Libraries came from RACE. The sequencer was a NextSeq 500. Using fastp at Q25 and MiXCR, TCRdb reprocessed the public reads and kept productive beta chains. Rows matching on CDR3 protein sequence are summarized as one entry with the most common DNA and genes. For this sample there are 84,000 or so distinct CDR3 sequences; 7.5% to 9.5% appear just once. The top ten clonotypes cover roughly 2.6% of the sample. Interpreted using the paper, the time point label stands for: pre-sensitization, week 0. What the treatment or condition label conveys for this sample: therapeutic diphenylcyclopropenone sensitization with weekly scalp DPC. The specimen was whole blood, collected in connection with sensitization to the hapten diphenylcyclopropenone (DPC). Source of these receptors: a man in his forties with alopecia areata. Some clones in this sample may be carry-over from other donors' samples.

In this sample, this clonotype turned up many times. The chain uses TRBV29-1 and TRBJ2-5, with 7 bases aligning to TRBD2. V lost 2 bases and J lost 4; bases outside the gene matches: 7. The CDR3 runs 14 residues. Germline V lookup: CDR1 SQVTM, CDR2 ANQGSEA. The CDR3: CSVETRWGGETQYF. CDR3 in DNA: TGCAGCGTTGAAACCCGGTGGGGGGGAGAGACCCAGTACTTC.

V gene TRBV18 combines with J gene TRBJ2-7, with D unresolved. Germline lookup yields CDR1 KGHSH and CDR2 LQKENI. CDR3 length: 13 amino acids. V was shortened by 3 bases and J by 7 bases, with 13 bases between the two germline ends. The CDR3 DNA reads TGTGCCAGCTCACCGGTGGACGAAAGAGAGCAGTACTTC. This translates into CASSPVDEREQYF.

CDR3 region: CSALRGGFNTEAFF. As DNA, the CDR3 is TGCAGTGCTCTACGGGGGGGGTTTAACACTGAAGCTTTCTTT. The chain has TRBV20-1 and TRBJ1-1; D is perhaps TRBD1 (5 bases). The CDR3 length is 14 residues. The germline V gene encodes CDR1 DFQATT and CDR2 SNEGSKA (reference sequence). The germline V and J ends were trimmed by 5 bases and 2 bases, with 15 bases remaining between them.

V is TRBV4-2 and J is TRBJ1-1; D gene ambiguous. V was pared by 0 bases and J by 2 bases, with 10 bases between. The CDR3 loop spans 15 amino acids. Germline V CDR1 and CDR2: LGHNA, YNFKEQ. The CDR3 spells CASSQDLVVNTEAFF. The CDR3 DNA follows: TGTGCCAGCAGCCAAGATCTTGTGGTAAACACTGAAGCTTTCTTT.

V usage is TRBV15 and J usage is TRBJ2-1, with 7 positions matching TRBD1. Trimming took 2 bases from V and 6 from J; bases not matched to a gene: 10. The germline V gene encodes CDR1 LNHNV and CDR2 YYDKDF (reference sequence). The CDR3 extends over 16 amino acids. The CDR3 sequence is CATSRQQGDGGNEQFF. The CDR3 region has the DNA TGTGCCACCAGCAGACAGCAGGGGGATGGGGGCAATGAGCAGTTCTTC.

The table lists this clonotype with many counts. This chain connects TRBV9 to TRBJ1-1; D is perhaps TRBD1 (6 bases). From germline, CDR1 is SGDLS and CDR2 YYNGEE. This CDR3 spans 16 amino acids. V gave up 2 bases and J gave up 0 bases, with 14 bases separating them. DNA of the CDR3: TGTGCCAGCAGCGTGTTACCGGACAGCATGAACACTGAAGCTTTCTTT. Protein sequence: CASSVLPDSMNTEAFF.

This rearrangement joins TRBV14 to TRBJ2-5; D is undetermined. CDR3 size: 14 residues. CDR1 and CDR2 (germline): SGHDN, FVKESK. V dropped 3 bases and J dropped 5 bases, with 13 bases sitting between them. The CDR3 region is CASSQLPLGETQYF. The CDR3 DNA reads as TGTGCCAGCAGCCAGCTCCCGCTCGGGGAGACCCAGTACTTC.

The table lists this clonotype with many counts. J is TRBJ2-4 and V is TRBV20-1; D might be TRBD1 (6 bases). The V end lost 6 bases, the J end lost 1 base, and 7 bases lay between the germline ends. CDR1 and CDR2 from the germline V gene are DFQATT and SNEGSKA (reference sequence). The CDR3 loop spans 12 amino acids. The CDR3 DNA reads as TGCAGTGCGAGGGGGGCCAAAAACATTCAGTACTTC. Residues: CSARGAKNIQYF.

This clonotype has more than one count but fewer than ten. The chain links TRBV20-1 to TRBJ2-5; unclear D gene. Trimming removed 1 base at V and 2 bases at J, with 14 bases between. CDR3 length equals 15 residues. Germline CDR1 and CDR2: DFQATT and SNEGSKA (reference sequence). As DNA, the CDR3 is TGCAGTGCTAGAGTCGATCTCGCCAGGCAAGAGACCCAGTACTTC. Translation gives CSARVDLARQETQYF.

This clonotype was seen ten or more times. CDR3 region: CASSPRAGGDMNTEAFF. The DNA for the CDR3 is TGTGCCAGCTCACCAAGGGCAGGGGGGGACATGAACACTGAAGCTTTCTTT. The chain links TRBV18 to TRBJ1-1, with 7 bases matching TRBD1. Trimming cost V 2 bases and J 0 bases; bases outside gene matches: 9. In germline, CDR1 is KGHSH, CDR2 LQKENI. The CDR3 loop spans 17 amino acids.

This clonotype was detected many times. The chain is built from TRBV29-1 and TRBJ2-3; a weak D match, TRBD2 (7 bases). The CDR3 spans 14 residues. Germline V gives CDR1 SQVTM, CDR2 ANQGSEA. V was cut by 8 bases and J by 3 bases, with 18 bases left in between. The CDR3 DNA sequence: TGCAGCCACGCTGGGGGGGCATTAACAGATACGCAGTATTTT. Translation: CSHAGGALTDTQYF.

The J gene is TRBJ1-1, the V gene TRBV29-1; D is uncertain. Germline values: CDR1 SQVTM, CDR2 ANQGSEA. V lost 3 bases and J lost 3, with 17 bases in between. This CDR3 is built from 15 residues. The CDR3 nucleotides read TGCAGCGTTGAGCTATCGAGGACGGTAGACACTGAAGCTTTCTTT. Translating it yields CSVELSRTVDTEAFF.

The table lists this clonotype with many counts. The chain couples TRBV12-3 or TRBV12-4 to TRBJ1-2; weak D call: TRBD1 (6 bases). Trimming removed 3 bases at V and 8 bases at J, with 16 bases between. The CDR3 runs to 14 residues. The CDR3 sequence is CASSFQVSTGGYTF. The CDR3 DNA sequence: TGTGCCAGCAGTTTCCAAGTCTCGACAGGCGGCTACACCTTC.

This clonotype was seen only a few times. Its ends do not fully match the called genes, so a read error is possible. The CDR3 DNA is TGTGCCAGCAGCGTAGTGGGCAGGGTCTTGCACTTC. Translation gives CASSVVGRVLHF. V gene TRBV9 combines with J gene TRBJ2-7, with D possibly TRBD1 on 5 matching bases. This CDR3 has 12 residues. Germline V gene sequence: CDR1 SGDLS, CDR2 YYNGEE. Complete variable domain (other parts from reference TRBV9 and TRBJ2-7): DSGVTQTPKHLITATGQRVTLRCSPRSGDLSVYWYQQSLDQGLQFLIQYYNGEERAKGNILERFSAQQFPDLHSELNLSSLELGDSALYFCASSVVGRVLHFGPGTRLTVT.

This chain's CDR3 is CASSVAGGRLPGANVLTF. In DNA, the CDR3 is TGTGCCAGCAGCGTAGCGGGGGGCAGGCTGCCTGGGGCCAACGTCCTGACTTTC. V is TRBV9 and J is TRBJ2-6, with D perhaps matching TRBD2 (7 bases). Per the germline V gene, CDR1 is SGDLS and CDR2 is YYNGEE. The V end lost 0 bases, the J end lost 2 bases, and 15 bases lay between the germline ends. This CDR3 contains 18 residues.

This clonotype was detected only a few times. The chain joins TRBV6-2 or TRBV6-3 to TRBJ2-7, with TRBD1 identical over 8 bases. The CDR3 runs to 17 residues. V shed 4 bases and J 0 bases; nucleotides not matched to a gene: 11. Germline CDR1 reads MNHEY; CDR2 reads SVGEGT. The CDR3 region has the DNA TGTGCCAGCAGTTCTGGTTGGACAGGGATTAGCTCCTACGAGCAGTACGTC. The encoded protein is CASSSGWTGISSYEQYV.

Only a few counts were recorded for this clonotype. The chain uses TRBV6-2 or TRBV6-3 and TRBJ2-7, with 11 bases that match TRBD2. Germline V lookup: CDR1 MNHEY, CDR2 SVGEGT. The V segment lost 1 base and the J segment 9 bases; nucleotides outside the gene matches: 5. The CDR3 is 14 amino acids. CDR3 coding DNA: TGTGCCAGCAGTTACTTAGGACTAGCGGGTCGGCAGTACGTC. Encoded protein: CASSYLGLAGRQYV.

The V call is TRBV6-5, the J call TRBJ1-3, with no clear D. This CDR3 comprises 15 residues. Germline CDR1 and CDR2: MNHEY and SVGAGI. V shed 5 bases and J shed 2 bases, with 13 bases lying between them. In DNA, the CDR3 is TGTGCCAGCAGTACCAGGTGGCTAGCTGGAAACACCATATATTTT. It codes for CASSTRWLAGNTIYF.

This clonotype was found a few times. The chain joins TRBV7-2 to TRBJ2-1, with 8 bases fitting TRBD2. CDR3 length equals 13 residues. Germline V gives CDR1 SGHTA, CDR2 FQGNSA. V gave up 1 base and J gave up 10 bases; unmatched junction bases: 3. CDR3 nucleotides: TGTGCCAGCAGCTTAGATGGCGGGAGGGAGCAGTTCTTC. Its protein is CASSLDGGREQFF.

This clonotype was detected ten times or more. The genes are TRBV21-1 and TRBJ1-1; TRBD1 is taken as the D call from the table, unchecked against the DNA. TRBV21-1 is noted as a pseudogene. This CDR3 is built from 14 residues. The CDR3, as DNA: TGTGCCAGCAGCAGCACAGGGGTGGATACTGAAGCTTTCTTT. This codes for CASSSTGVDTEAFF.

This clonotype was seen more than once but under ten times. This chain joins TRBV2 and TRBJ1-2; TRBD1 matches 8 bases. The germline CDR1 and CDR2 sequences are SNHLY and FYNNEI. The CDR3 contains 13 residues. Unmatched junction bases numbered 6, after V lost 6 bases and J lost 6 bases. In DNA form, the CDR3 reads TGTGCCAGCAGGAGACAGGGGATCGATGGCTACACCTTC. Translating it yields CASRRQGIDGYTF.

V is TRBV6-5 and J is TRBJ2-2; the D is unclear. The CDR3 covers 15 residues. The V gene's germline CDR1 is MNHEY and CDR2 SVGAGI. The V gene lost 0 bases and the J gene lost 4 bases, with 9 bases spanning the gap. The CDR3 DNA reads as TGTGCCAGCAGTTACTCGATTGTTTCCACCGGGGAGCTGTTTTTT. It yields the protein CASSYSIVSTGELFF.

By sample fraction, this clonotype is medium-sized. This rearrangement joins TRBV28 to TRBJ2-3, with D possibly matching TRBD1 (5 bases). The CDR3 contains 15 residues. Germline CDR1 reads MDHEN; CDR2 reads SYDVKM. Trimming shortened V by 4 bases and J by 4 bases, and 15 bases separated the two germline ends. The CDR3 region is CASSSLAGISDTQYF. CDR3 sequence (DNA): TGTGCCAGCAGTTCCTTAGCAGGGATTTCAGATACGCAGTATTTT.

In this sample, this clonotype turned up once. A much larger clone lies a single base off, so this may be a read error. The chain is built from TRBV20-1 and TRBJ2-4; D unresolved. The CDR3 has 14 residues. The germline V gene has CDR1 DFQATT and CDR2 SNEGSKA (reference sequence). V lost 6 bases and J lost 6, with 18 bases in between. The CDR3 loop reads CSAPGPAERNIQYF. In DNA, the CDR3 is TGCAGTGCCCCGGGCCCTGCGGAAAGAAACATTCAGTACTTC.

A few counts support this clonotype. The chain's CDR3 is CASSLPIELAEADTQYF. In DNA form, the CDR3 reads TGCGCCAGCAGCTTGCCAATAGAACTAGCGGAGGCAGATACGCAGTATTTT. This sequence joins TRBV5-1 and TRBJ2-3; 8 bases line up with TRBD2. This CDR3 has 17 amino acids. The germline V gene encodes CDR1 SGHRS and CDR2 YFSETQ. V lost 1 base and J lost 4; bases outside the gene matches: 11.

This chain uses TRBV14 with TRBJ2-1; the D gene is possibly TRBD1 (5 bases). The germline V and J ends were trimmed by 2 bases and 5 bases, with 13 bases remaining between them. This CDR3 spans 15 amino acids. CDR1 is SGHDN, CDR2 FVKESK, per germline. CDR3 sequence reads: CASSQLGPRDNEQFF. CDR3 DNA: TGTGCCAGCAGCCAACTAGGACCCAGGGACAATGAGCAGTTCTTC.